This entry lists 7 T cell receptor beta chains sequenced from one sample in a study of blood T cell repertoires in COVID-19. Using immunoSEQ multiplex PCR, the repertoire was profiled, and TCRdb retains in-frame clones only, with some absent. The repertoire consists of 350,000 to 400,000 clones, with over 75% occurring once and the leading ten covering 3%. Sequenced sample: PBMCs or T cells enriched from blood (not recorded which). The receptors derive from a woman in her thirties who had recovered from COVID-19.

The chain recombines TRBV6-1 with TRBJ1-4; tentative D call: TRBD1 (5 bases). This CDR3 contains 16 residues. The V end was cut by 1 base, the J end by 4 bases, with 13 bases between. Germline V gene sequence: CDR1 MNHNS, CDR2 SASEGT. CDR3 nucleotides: TGTGCCAGCAGTGAAGGTGTTGGGCAGGGTAATGAAAAACTGTTTTTT. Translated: CASSEGVGQGNEKLFF.

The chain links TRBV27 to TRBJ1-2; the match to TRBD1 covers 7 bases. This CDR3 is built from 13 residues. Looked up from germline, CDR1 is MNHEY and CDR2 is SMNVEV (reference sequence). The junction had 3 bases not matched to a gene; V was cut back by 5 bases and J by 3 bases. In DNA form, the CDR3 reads TGTGCCAGCAGTAAGACAGGGTACTATGGCTACACCTTC. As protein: CASSKTGYYGYTF.

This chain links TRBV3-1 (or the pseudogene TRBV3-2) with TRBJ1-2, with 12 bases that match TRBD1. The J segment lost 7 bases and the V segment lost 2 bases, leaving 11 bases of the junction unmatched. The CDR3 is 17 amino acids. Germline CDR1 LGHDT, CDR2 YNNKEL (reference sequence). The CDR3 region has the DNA TGTGCCAGCAGCCAACCGGGACAGGGGGCGCGTTTTGGTGGCTACACCTTC. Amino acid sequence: CASSQPGQGARFGGYTF.

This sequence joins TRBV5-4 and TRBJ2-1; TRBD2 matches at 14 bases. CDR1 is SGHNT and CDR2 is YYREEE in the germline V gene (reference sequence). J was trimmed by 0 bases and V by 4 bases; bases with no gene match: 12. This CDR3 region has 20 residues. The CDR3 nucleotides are TGTGCCAGCAGCCCAAGGGGGACTAGCGGGAGTATGGGCTCCTACAATGAGCAGTTCTTC. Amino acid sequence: CASSPRGTSGSMGSYNEQFF. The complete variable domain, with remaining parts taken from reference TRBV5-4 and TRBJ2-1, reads ETGVTQSPTHLIKTRGQQVTLRCSSQSGHNTVSWYQQALGQGPQFIFQYYREEENGRGNFPPRFSGLQFPNYSSELNVNALELDDSALYLCASSPRGTSGSMGSYNEQFFGPGTRLTVL.

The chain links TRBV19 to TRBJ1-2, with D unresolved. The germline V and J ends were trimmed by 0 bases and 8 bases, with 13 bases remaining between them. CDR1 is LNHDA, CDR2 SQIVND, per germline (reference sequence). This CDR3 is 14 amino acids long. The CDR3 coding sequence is TGTGCCAGTAGTATAGATCAGGTGGCGTTGGGCTACACCTTC. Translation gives CASSIDQVALGYTF. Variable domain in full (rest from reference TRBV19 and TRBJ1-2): DGGITQSPKYLFRKEGQNVTLSCEQNLNHDAMYWYRQDPGQGLRLIYYSQIVNDFQKGDIAEGYSVSREKKESFPLTVTSAQKNPTAFYLCASSIDQVALGYTFGSGTRLTVV.

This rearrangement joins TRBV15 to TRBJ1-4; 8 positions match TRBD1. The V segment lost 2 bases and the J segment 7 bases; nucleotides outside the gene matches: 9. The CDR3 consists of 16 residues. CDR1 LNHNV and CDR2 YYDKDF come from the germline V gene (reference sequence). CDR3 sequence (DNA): TGTGCCACCAGCAGACCCGAGACAGGGGTTGTTGAAAAACTGTTTTTT. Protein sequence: CATSRPETGVVEKLFF.

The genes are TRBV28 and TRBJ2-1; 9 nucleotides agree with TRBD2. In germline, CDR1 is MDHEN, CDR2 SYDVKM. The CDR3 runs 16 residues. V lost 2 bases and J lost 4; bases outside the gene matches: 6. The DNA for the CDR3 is TGTGCCAGCAGTTTAAACCTAGCGGGGCCATACAATGAGCAGTTCTTC. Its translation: CASSLNLAGPYNEQFF.